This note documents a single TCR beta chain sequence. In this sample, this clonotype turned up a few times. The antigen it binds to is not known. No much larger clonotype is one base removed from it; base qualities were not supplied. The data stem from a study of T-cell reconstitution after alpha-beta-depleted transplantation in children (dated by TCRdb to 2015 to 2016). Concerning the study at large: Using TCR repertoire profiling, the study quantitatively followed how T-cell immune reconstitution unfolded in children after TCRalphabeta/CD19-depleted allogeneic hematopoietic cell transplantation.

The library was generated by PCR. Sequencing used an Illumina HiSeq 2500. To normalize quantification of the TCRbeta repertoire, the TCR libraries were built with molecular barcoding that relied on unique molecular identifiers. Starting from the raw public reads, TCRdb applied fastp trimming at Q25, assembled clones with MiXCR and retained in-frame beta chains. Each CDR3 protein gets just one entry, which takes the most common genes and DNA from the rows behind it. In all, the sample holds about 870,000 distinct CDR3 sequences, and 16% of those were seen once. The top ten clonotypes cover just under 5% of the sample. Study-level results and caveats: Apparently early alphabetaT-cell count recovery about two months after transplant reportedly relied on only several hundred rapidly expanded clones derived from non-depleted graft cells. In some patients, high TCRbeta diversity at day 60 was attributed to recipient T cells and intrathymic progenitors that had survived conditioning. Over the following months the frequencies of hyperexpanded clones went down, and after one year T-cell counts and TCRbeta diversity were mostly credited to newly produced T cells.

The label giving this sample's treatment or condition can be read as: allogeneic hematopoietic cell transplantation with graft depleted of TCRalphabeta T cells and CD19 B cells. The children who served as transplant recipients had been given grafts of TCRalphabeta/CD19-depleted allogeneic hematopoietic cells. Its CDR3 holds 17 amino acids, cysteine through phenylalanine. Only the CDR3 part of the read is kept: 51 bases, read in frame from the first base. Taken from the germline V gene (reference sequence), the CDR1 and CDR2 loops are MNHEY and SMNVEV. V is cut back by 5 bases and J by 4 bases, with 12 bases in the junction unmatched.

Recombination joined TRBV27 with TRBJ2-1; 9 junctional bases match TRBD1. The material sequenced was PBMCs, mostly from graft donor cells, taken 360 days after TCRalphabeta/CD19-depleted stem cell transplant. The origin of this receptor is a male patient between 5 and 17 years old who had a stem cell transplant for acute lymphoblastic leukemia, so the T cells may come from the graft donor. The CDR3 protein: CASSPGTGIPKYNEQFF. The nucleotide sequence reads TGTGCCAGCAGTCCCGGGACAGGGATACCCAAATACAATGAGCAGTTCTTC.